What follows is one T cell receptor beta chain and its context. Its antigen is unidentified. V lost 3 bases and J lost 11, with 11 bases in between. The germline CDR1 and CDR2 sequences are SGHTA and FQGNSA. CDR3 length: 12 residues. This specimen comes from a study of cytomegalovirus exposure and HLA in healthy donors. Study findings and constraints: Researchers reportedly found TCR beta sequences accurately predicted most subjects' HLA-A and HLA-B alleles. In a later analysis, HLA-C alleles had the fewest associated TCRs, DRB1 alleles the most.

Each of the donors was a healthy bone marrow donor. Primers for the PCR totalled 60 Vbeta and 13 Jbeta. Study processing details: The authors later counted 65 million to 80 million unique TCR beta chains, 9.5 million to 11 million of them shared. Libraries were prepared by immunoSEQ multiplex PCR; TCRdb keeps only in-frame clonotypes and omits some of them. The V and J calls and clone size come from that table; D and trimming were worked out from the DNA. The sample holds 130,000 to 150,000 clones, roughly three quarters seen once. The TCR sequence derives from a male donor in good health and CMV-seronegative. The sample taken for sequencing was PBMCs. The V call is TRBV7-2, the J call TRBJ2-1; D may be TRBD2 (6 bases). DNA for the CDR3: TGTGCCAGCAGCTTTGCGGGGATGAAGCAGTTCTTC. It is translated as CASSFAGMKQFF.